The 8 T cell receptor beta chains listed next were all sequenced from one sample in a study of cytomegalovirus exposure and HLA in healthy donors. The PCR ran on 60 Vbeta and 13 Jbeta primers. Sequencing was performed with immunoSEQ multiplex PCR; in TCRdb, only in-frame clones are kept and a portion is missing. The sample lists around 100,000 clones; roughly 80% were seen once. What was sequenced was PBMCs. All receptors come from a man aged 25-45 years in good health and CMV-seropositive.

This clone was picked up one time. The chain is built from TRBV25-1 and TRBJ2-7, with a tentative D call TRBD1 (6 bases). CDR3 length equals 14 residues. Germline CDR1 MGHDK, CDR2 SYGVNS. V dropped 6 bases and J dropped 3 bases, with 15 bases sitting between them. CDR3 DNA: TGTGCCAGCAGCGGGGACAAGGGATGCTACGAGCAGTACGTC. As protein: CASSGDKGCYEQYV.

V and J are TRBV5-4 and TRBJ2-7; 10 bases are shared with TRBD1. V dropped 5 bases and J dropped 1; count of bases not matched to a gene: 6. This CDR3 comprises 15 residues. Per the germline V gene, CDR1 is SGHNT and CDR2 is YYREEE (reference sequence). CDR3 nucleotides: TGTGCCAGCAGTAGGGGGACAGGGGTTTCCTACGAGCAGTACTTC. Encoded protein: CASSRGTGVSYEQYF.

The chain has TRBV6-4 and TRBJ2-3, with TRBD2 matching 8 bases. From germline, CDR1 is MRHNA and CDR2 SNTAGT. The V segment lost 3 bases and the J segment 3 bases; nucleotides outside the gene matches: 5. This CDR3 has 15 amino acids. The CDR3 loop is CASSERAGVTDTQYF. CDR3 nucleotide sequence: TGTGCCAGCAGTGAACGAGCGGGAGTAACAGATACGCAGTATTTT.

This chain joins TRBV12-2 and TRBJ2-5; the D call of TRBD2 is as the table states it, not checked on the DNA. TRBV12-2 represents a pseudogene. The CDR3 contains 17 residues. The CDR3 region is CASRLDRRGGSCETQYF. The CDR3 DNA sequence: TGTGCAAGTCGCTTAGACCGTCGTGGCGGGAGTTGTGAGACCCAGTACTTC.

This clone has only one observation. The CDR3 DNA follows: TGTGCCAGCAGACCCCGGACAGGGTCTTCACCCCTCCACTTT. This gives the protein CASRPRTGSSPLHF. The rearrangement links TRBV6-5 to TRBJ1-6; TRBD1 matches at 8 bases. The CDR3 spans 14 residues. The ends lost 6 bases at V and 9 bases at J; junction bases unmatched: 7. In germline, CDR1 is MNHEY, CDR2 SVGAGI.

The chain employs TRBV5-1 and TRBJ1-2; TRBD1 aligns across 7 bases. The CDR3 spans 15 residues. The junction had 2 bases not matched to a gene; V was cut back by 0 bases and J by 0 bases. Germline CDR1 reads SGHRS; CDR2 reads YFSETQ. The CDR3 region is CASSLGQGTNYGYTF. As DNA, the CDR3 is TGCGCCAGCAGCTTGGGACAGGGAACTAACTATGGCTACACCTTC.

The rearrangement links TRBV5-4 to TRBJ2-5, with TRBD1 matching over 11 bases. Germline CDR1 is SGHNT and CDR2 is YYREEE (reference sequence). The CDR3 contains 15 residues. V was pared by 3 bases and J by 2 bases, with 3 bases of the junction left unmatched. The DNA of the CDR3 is TGTGCCAGCAGCTCGGGACAGGGGGGACAAGAGACCCAGTACTTC. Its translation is CASSSGQGGQETQYF.

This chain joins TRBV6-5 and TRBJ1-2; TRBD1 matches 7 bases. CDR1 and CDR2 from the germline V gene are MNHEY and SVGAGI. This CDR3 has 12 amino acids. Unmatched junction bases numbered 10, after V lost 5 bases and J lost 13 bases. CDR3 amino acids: CASSEGGTPRTF. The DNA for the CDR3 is TGTGCCAGCAGTGAAGGGGGCACCCCTCGCACCTTC.